A single sample gave rise to the 9 T cell receptor beta chains below, sequenced in a study of resident and recirculating memory T cells in vitiligo. Profiled with immunoSEQ multiplex PCR; TCRdb holds only in-frame clones, not every one. Found here are about 76,000 clones, under 95% of them singletons; the top ten hold approximately 5.4%. The sequenced material came from blood. These receptors were taken from a male donor with vitiligo.

The chain combines TRBV19 with TRBJ2-2; D might be TRBD2 (6 bases). In germline, CDR1 is LNHDA, CDR2 SQIVND (reference sequence). V lost 5 bases and J 0 bases, leaving 19 bases between the germline ends. The CDR3 sequence is 18 residues long. In DNA, the CDR3 is TGTGCCAGTAGTCTCCGGGACTGGGCAGACGCGAACACCGGGGAGCTGTTTTTT. Translation gives CASSLRDWADANTGELFF.

The chain is built from TRBV4-1 and TRBJ2-7; 7 nucleotides match TRBD2. The CDR3 is 17 amino acids. Germline V gives CDR1 MGHRA, CDR2 YSYEKL. The J segment lost 5 bases and the V segment lost 1 base, leaving 14 bases of the junction unmatched. CDR3 loop: CASSQVGRGRTFDEQYF. The DNA of the CDR3 is TGCGCCAGCAGCCAAGTAGGGAGGGGCCGAACTTTTGACGAGCAGTACTTC.

The rearrangement joins TRBV5-1 to TRBJ2-2; tentatively, D is TRBD2 (5 bases). CDR1 and CDR2 from the germline V gene are SGHRS and YFSETQ. The ends were cut back, 2 bases at V and 5 bases at J, with 16 bases in the middle. This CDR3 contains 16 residues. CDR3 DNA sequence: TGCGCCAGCAGCTTTAAGTGGGAGTGGGGTACCGGGGAGCTGTTTTTT. Amino acids: CASSFKWEWGTGELFF.

The chain couples TRBV6-5 to TRBJ2-7; 9 nucleotides align to TRBD1. V lost 4 bases to trimming and J lost 4 bases; unmatched junction nucleotides: 5. The CDR3 runs to 14 residues. Germline V gene data show CDR1 as MNHEY and CDR2 as SVGAGI. The CDR3 loop is CASSWSDRGYEQYF. CDR3 coding DNA: TGTGCCAGCAGTTGGTCCGACAGGGGGTACGAGCAGTACTTC.

CDR3 sequence reads: CASSLGRENGHEQFF. In DNA form, the CDR3 reads TGTGCCAGCAGCTTAGGGCGGGAGAATGGCCATGAGCAGTTCTTC. The V gene is TRBV5-4, the J gene TRBJ2-1, with 7 bases identical to TRBD2. CDR3 length equals 15 residues. The J segment lost 8 bases and the V segment lost 2 bases, leaving 10 bases of the junction unmatched. Germline V gene data show CDR1 as SGHNT and CDR2 as YYREEE (reference sequence).

The rearrangement joins TRBV2 to TRBJ2-7; TRBD2 matches at 8 bases. Germline values: CDR1 SNHLY, CDR2 FYNNEI. The CDR3 has 15 amino acids. J gave up 6 bases and V 4 bases, and 11 bases lay outside the gene matches. CDR3 bases: TGTGCCAGCAGTGGGGAAGGCGGGGGGCTGGTCGAGCAGTACTTC. Amino acids: CASSGEGGGLVEQYF.

The chain is built from TRBV9 and TRBJ2-4; D is unclear. CDR1 is SGDLS and CDR2 is YYNGEE in the germline V gene. V dropped 4 bases and J dropped 0 bases, with 14 bases sitting between them. This CDR3 is built from 16 residues. This CDR3 reads CASSLPTRLAKNIQYF. CDR3 in DNA: TGTGCCAGCAGCCTCCCCACGAGGCTAGCCAAAAACATTCAGTACTTC.

The chain is built from TRBV28 and TRBJ2-1; 10 bases fit TRBD2. Germline V gene data show CDR1 as MDHEN and CDR2 as SYDVKM. V gave up 3 bases and J gave up 7 bases; unmatched junction bases: 6. CDR3 length equals 15 residues. CDR3 region: CASSFSGRPGNEQFF. In DNA, the CDR3 is TGTGCCAGCAGTTTTAGCGGGAGGCCAGGGAATGAGCAGTTCTTC.

The V gene is TRBV9, the J gene TRBJ2-7; tentatively, D is TRBD2 (5 bases). From germline, CDR1 is SGDLS and CDR2 YYNGEE. The CDR3 is made up of 14 amino acids. V dropped 2 bases and J dropped 3 bases, with 12 bases sitting between them. CDR3 residues: CASSVYPGYYEQYF. As DNA, the CDR3 is TGTGCCAGCAGCGTCTACCCGGGGTACTACGAGCAGTACTTC.